Shown below are 8 T cell receptor beta chains from a single sample sequenced in a study of T cells in Graves' hyperthyroidism and ophthalmopathy. Amplified regions were TCR beta CDR3 sequences from RNA transcripts. HTBI primers were used for first-round RT-PCR of the TCR CDR3. TCRdb re-analysed the multiplex PCR reads in MiXCR, keeping a single row per CDR3 protein. The sample lists around 300,000 distinct CDR3 sequences; less than 30% were seen once. Sequenced material: blood. These receptors were obtained from a middle-aged man with Graves' hyperthyroidism that later progressed to Graves' ophthalmopathy.

This clonotype occurred many times. The chain joins TRBV2 to TRBJ1-2; D uncertain. The CDR3 contains 14 residues. Germline CDR1 SNHLY, CDR2 FYNNEI. The V gene lost 6 bases and the J gene lost 2 bases, with 13 bases spanning the gap. This CDR3 reads CASRKAFVNYGYTF. The CDR3 nucleotides read TGTGCCAGCAGAAAAGCTTTTGTGAACTATGGCTACACCTTC.

The sample holds many counts of this clonotype. This sequence joins TRBV4-2 and TRBJ1-1; D gene unclear. This CDR3 is built from 11 residues. Per the germline V gene, CDR1 is LGHNA and CDR2 is YNFKEQ. The V gene lost 5 bases and the J gene lost 5 bases, with 6 bases spanning the gap. The CDR3 coding sequence is TGTGCCAGCAGCGCGGGGACTGAAGCTTTCTTT. This encodes CASSAGTEAFF.

This clonotype occurred many times. This rearrangement joins TRBV2 to TRBJ2-5; 8 nucleotides agree with TRBD1. V was clipped by 8 bases and J by 5 bases; unmatched bases: 4. Germline CDR1 reads SNHLY; CDR2 reads FYNNEI. There are 12 residues in the CDR3. CDR3 amino acids: CASAGGTETQYF. The CDR3 DNA reads as TGTGCCAGCGCAGGGGGCACTGAGACCCAGTACTTC.

This clonotype was observed many times. The chain is built from TRBV4-2 and TRBJ1-3; 7 nucleotides agree with TRBD1. The CDR3 has 17 amino acids. V trimming: 1 base; J trimming: 4 bases; junction bases outside the gene matches: 10. Germline V gives CDR1 LGHNA, CDR2 YNFKEQ. The CDR3 reads CASSQGETGMRGNTIYF. In DNA form, the CDR3 reads TGTGCCAGCAGCCAAGGAGAGACAGGGATGAGGGGAAACACCATATATTTT.

This clonotype has a count of ten or more. The gene calls are TRBV29-1 and TRBJ1-1, with D hard to call. The CDR3 length is 15 residues. Germline V lookup: CDR1 SQVTM, CDR2 ANQGSEA. The V gene lost 5 bases and the J gene lost 0 bases, with 16 bases spanning the gap. CDR3 DNA sequence: TGCAGCGTTCGTGGCCTACAAGGATTGAACACTGAAGCTTTCTTT. It is translated as CSVRGLQGLNTEAFF. Supplemented by reference TRBV29-1 and TRBJ1-1, the full variable domain reads SAVISQKPSRDICQRGTSLTIQCQVDSQVTMMFWYRQQPGQSLTLIATANQGSEATYESGFVIDKFPISRPNLTFSTLTVSNMSPEDSSIYLCSVRGLQGLNTEAFFGQGTRLTVV.

CDR3 DNA: TGTGCCAGCAGTGAACATCCGGGACAGGGTCTCTACGAGCAGTACTTC. This encodes CASSEHPGQGLYEQYF. J is TRBJ2-7 and V is TRBV6-1, with 9 bases aligning to TRBD1. The CDR3 consists of 16 residues. Looked up from germline, CDR1 is MNHNS and CDR2 is SASEGT. The V and J ends lost 2 bases and 3 bases, in that order; junction bases with no gene match: 8.

The chain uses TRBV30 and TRBJ1-1; 9 bases align to TRBD1. The CDR3 is made up of 14 amino acids. V was clipped by 1 base and J by 3 bases; unmatched bases: 3. The germline CDR1 and CDR2 sequences are GTSNPN and SVGIG (reference sequence). CDR3 protein: CAWSEGQGDTEAFF. In DNA form, the CDR3 reads TGTGCCTGGAGTGAGGGACAGGGTGACACTGAAGCTTTCTTT.

This clonotype came up many times. The chain employs TRBV5-1 and TRBJ1-2; 7 nucleotides agree with TRBD1. This CDR3 comprises 15 residues. Losses at the gene ends were 7 bases for V and 5 bases for J; bases not matched to a gene: 14. CDR1 and CDR2 from the germline V gene are SGHRS and YFSETQ. The CDR3 spells CASHTADREWYGYTF. The CDR3 region has the DNA TGCGCCAGCCACACCGCCGACAGGGAATGGTATGGCTACACCTTC.